A single sample is the source of the 4 T cell receptor beta chains below, sequenced in a study of blood T cell repertoires in COVID-19. Produced via immunoSEQ multiplex PCR; TCRdb's table is partial and in-frame only. The sample has over 120,000 clones, around 87% seen once; the top ten hold around 40%. Sequencing was carried out using peripheral blood. These receptor sequences come from a man in his fifties or sixties who had recovered from COVID-19.

This chain joins TRBV29-1 and TRBJ2-5, with D perhaps matching TRBD1 (5 bases). The CDR3 spans 12 residues. Germline-derived CDR1 and CDR2 are SQVTM and ANQGSEA. V was trimmed by 7 bases and J by 3 bases, leaving 12 bases between them. CDR3 in amino acids: CSALDSKETQYF. CDR3 nucleotides: TGCAGCGCTCTAGACAGCAAAGAGACCCAGTACTTC.

This sequence joins TRBV5-1 and TRBJ1-5, with D unresolved. This CDR3 has 15 residues. V shed 4 bases and J shed 5 bases, with 16 bases lying between them. The germline gives CDR1 SGHRS, CDR2 YFSETQ. Written as DNA, the CDR3 is TGCGCCAGCAGCGCTGCGCCAGGAACAGATCAGCCCCAGCATTTT. Translated: CASSAAPGTDQPQHF.

The rearrangement links TRBV25-1 to TRBJ1-5; 10 bases agree with TRBD1. V shed 8 bases, J shed 6 bases, and the junction held 7 bases outside the gene matches. Germline lookup yields CDR1 MGHDK and CDR2 SYGVNS. This CDR3 contains 14 residues. The CDR3 DNA follows: TGTGCCAGCGCCGGGACAGGGGTTCGTCAGCCCCAGCATTTT. It codes for CASAGTGVRQPQHF.

The chain has TRBV6-5 and TRBJ2-2, with a weak D call TRBD1 (5 bases). The CDR3 sequence is 15 residues long. Germline V CDR1 and CDR2: MNHEY, SVGAGI. Trimming cost V 1 base and J 2 bases, with 8 bases left between them. The CDR3 region is CASSYLTDNTGELFF. The DNA of the CDR3 is TGTGCCAGCAGTTACTTGACAGATAACACCGGGGAGCTGTTTTTT.